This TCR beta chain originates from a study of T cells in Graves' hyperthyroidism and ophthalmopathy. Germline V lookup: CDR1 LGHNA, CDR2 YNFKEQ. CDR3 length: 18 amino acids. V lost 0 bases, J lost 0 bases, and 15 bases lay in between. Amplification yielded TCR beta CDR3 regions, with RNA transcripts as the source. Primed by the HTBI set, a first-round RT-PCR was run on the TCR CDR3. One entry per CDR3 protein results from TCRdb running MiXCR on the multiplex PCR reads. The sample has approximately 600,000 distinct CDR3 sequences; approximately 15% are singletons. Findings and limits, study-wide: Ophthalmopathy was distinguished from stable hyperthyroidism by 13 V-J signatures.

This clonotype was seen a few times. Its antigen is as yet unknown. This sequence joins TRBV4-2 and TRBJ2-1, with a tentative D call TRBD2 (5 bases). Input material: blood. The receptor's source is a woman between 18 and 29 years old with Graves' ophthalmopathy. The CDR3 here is CASSQEERRAISYNEQFF. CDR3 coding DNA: TGTGCCAGCAGCCAAGAAGAGCGGCGGGCTATCTCCTACAATGAGCAGTTCTTC.